A selection of T cell receptor beta chains follows, all from one sample in a study of metastatic and nonmetastatic thyroid tumors. TCRdb re-analyzed the PCR reads through MiXCR. The data hold under 20,000 clones, with around 3.8% observed a single time. Sample: tumor tissue. Receptor source: a female donor with papillary thyroid cancer or a benign thyroid nodule (not recorded which). Some clones in this sample may be carry-over from other donors' samples. Each CDR3 is given with its conserved first and last residue. D genes are given only for firm matches. Not all rows give a size; the values are once, few, many and, for expanded clones, a class.

DNA	CDR3	length	size	V	J	D
TGTGCCAGCAGTAGACCGAAAGGACTAATGTTTAATGAGCAGTTCTTC	CASSRPKGLMFNEQFF	16	-	TRBV6-1	TRBJ2-1	-
TGCAGTGCTAGAGACGAGACTAGCGAATCCCCGACCTACGAGCAGTACTTC	CSARDETSESPTYEQYF	17	few	TRBV20-1	TRBJ2-7	TRBD2
TGCGCCAGCAGCCCCCGGGGACAGACTCAAGAGACCCAGTACTTC	CASSPRGQTQETQYF	15	many	TRBV5-1	TRBJ2-5	TRBD1
TGTGCCAGAGCCGGGGGGGACTCCTACGAGCAGTACTTC	CARAGGDSYEQYF	13	many	TRBV6-4	TRBJ2-7	TRBD2
TGTGCCAGCAGCGAGACTAGCGGGTCTAGCACAGATACGCAGTATTTT	CASSETSGSSTDTQYF	16	-	TRBV6-4	TRBJ2-3	TRBD2
TGCAGCGCCGTACAGTCCAGGGGCACTGAAGCTTTCTTT	CSAVQSRGTEAFF	13	-	TRBV29-1	TRBJ1-1	-
TGTGCCAGCAGCTTTCAGGGGTACAATGAGCAGTTCTTC	CASSFQGYNEQFF	13	-	TRBV7-9	TRBJ2-1	-
TGTGCCAGCCGTGACCTCTACGAGCAGTACTTC	CASRDLYEQYF	11	many	TRBV6-1	TRBJ2-7	-
TGTGCCAGCAGTCCCTCGGACACAAACTATGGCTACACCTTC	CASSPSDTNYGYTF	14	few	TRBV12-3/TRBV12-4	TRBJ1-2	-
TGTGCCAGCAGCCAAGAGCGGGTGGGGCAGTTCTTC	CASSQERVGQFF	12	few	TRBV3-1	TRBJ2-1	-
TGCAGTGCTTCGCTAGCGGGAGGACCCACAGATACGCAGTATTTT	CSASLAGGPTDTQYF	15	few	TRBV20-1	TRBJ2-3	TRBD2
TGTGCCAGCAGTCGGACAGGGGTAACCAAAAACATTCAGTACTTC	CASSRTGVTKNIQYF	15	few	TRBV27	TRBJ2-4	TRBD1
TGTGCCAGCAGCTTAACTACGGGGGTCTACAATGAGCAGTTCTTC	CASSLTTGVYNEQFF	15	medium-sized	TRBV13	TRBJ2-1	-
TGTGCCAGCAAACATACTCCGGGACTAGCGGGAACAGATACGCAGTATTTT	CASKHTPGLAGTDTQYF	17	-	TRBV2	TRBJ2-3	TRBD2
TGTGCCAGCAGTTACTCAACATTTTACAATGAGCAGTTCTTC	CASSYSTFYNEQFF	14	-	TRBV6-6	TRBJ2-1	-
TGTGCCAGCAGCCTTACCCACAATGAGCAGTTCTTC	CASSLTHNEQFF	12	few	TRBV14	TRBJ2-1	-
TGTGCCAGCAGTTCCCCCCCCTGGGGCACTGAAGCTTTCTTT	CASSSPPWGTEAFF	14	many	TRBV6-1	TRBJ1-1	-
TGTGCCTGGAGTGAGTCGGGACAGGGCGCAGATACGCAGTATTTT	CAWSESGQGADTQYF	15	-	TRBV30	TRBJ2-3	TRBD1
TGCAGTGCGGACCAGGGGGTCTATGGCTACACCTTC	CSADQGVYGYTF	12	few	TRBV20-1	TRBJ1-2	TRBD1
TGTGCCAGCAGCGCCGGATCAGGCGCTAGCGGGCCTTCCTACGAGCAGTACTTC	CASSAGSGASGPSYEQYF	18	-	TRBV11-2	TRBJ2-7	TRBD2
TGTGCCAGTAGTATAGTTCGGCACACCGGGGAGCTGTTTTTT	CASSIVRHTGELFF	14	-	TRBV19	TRBJ2-2	-
TGTGCCAGCAGCAGGAGTGGCTACACCTTC	CASSRSGYTF	10	few	TRBV28	TRBJ1-2	-
TGTGCCAGCAGTTACTCGAGCGGATCTAGCACAGATACGCAGTATTTT	CASSYSSGSSTDTQYF	16	-	TRBV6-5	TRBJ2-3	-
TGTGCCAGCAGTCCCCGACTAGCGGGAGGGGATGAGCAGTTCTTC	CASSPRLAGGDEQFF	15	-	TRBV6-2/TRBV6-3	TRBJ2-1	TRBD2
TGTGCCAGCAGCTTAGACTGGCGGGAGGGGTTCGAGCAGTACTTC	CASSLDWREGFEQYF	15	-	TRBV11-1	TRBJ2-7	TRBD2
TGTGCCGCAAAACCGGGGACTAATGAAAAACTGTTTTTT	CAAKPGTNEKLFF	13	once	TRBV30	TRBJ1-4	-
TGTGCCAGCAGCCCTTCGACGGCGGGCTCCTACGAGCAGTACTTC	CASSPSTAGSYEQYF	15	medium-sized	TRBV9	TRBJ2-7	-
TGTGCCAGCAGCACTGAAGGGGGGACCTCCGAGCAGTACTTC	CASSTEGGTSEQYF	14	-	TRBV2	TRBJ2-7	-
TGTGCCAGCAGTTCCTGGGGCGCGTCGACCTACGAGCAGTACTTC	CASSSWGASTYEQYF	15	few	TRBV27	TRBJ2-7	-
TGTGCCAGCAGTGAAGGTTATTCAACTAATGAAAAACTGTTTTTT	CASSEGYSTNEKLFF	15	medium-sized	TRBV6-1	TRBJ1-4	-
TGTGCCAGCAGTCTGGGACAGGGGGCTGGTGGCTACACCTTC	CASSLGQGAGGYTF	14	few	TRBV28	TRBJ1-2	TRBD1
TGTGCCAGCAGCCAACCCATACTCTATGGCTACACCTTC	CASSQPILYGYTF	13	-	TRBV6-1	TRBJ1-2	-
TGTGCCAGCAGCCCGACAGGGTCGGGGTGGGATGGCTACACCTTC	CASSPTGSGWDGYTF	15	-	TRBV7-3	TRBJ1-2	TRBD1
TGTGCCAGCAGTGAAGAGGCGTGGGATCAGCCCCAGCATTTT	CASSEEAWDQPQHF	14	few	TRBV6-1	TRBJ1-5	-
TGTGCTAGTGGTTCAGGGTCCGAGCAGTTCTTC	CASGSGSEQFF	11	-	TRBV12-5	TRBJ2-1	-
TGTGCCAGCAGTCGAGGGCGGGGTAATCAGCCCCAGCATTTT	CASSRGRGNQPQHF	14	few	TRBV12-3/TRBV12-4	TRBJ1-5	-
TGTGCCAGCAGTGAAGGGACAGGGGGCTCACCCCTCCACTTT	CASSEGTGGSPLHF	14	-	TRBV6-1	TRBJ1-6	TRBD1
TGTGCTAGTGGTTTGCTTCCGGGACAGCTCTCCTACAATGAGCAGTTCTTC	CASGLLPGQLSYNEQFF	17	few	TRBV12-5	TRBJ2-1	TRBD1
TGTGCCAGCGGTATCGAGACCCAGTACTTC	CASGIETQYF	10	-	TRBV6-5	TRBJ2-5	-
TGTGCCAGTAGTATCGGGACTAGTGGATCAAGCTCCTACAATGAGCAGTTCTTC	CASSIGTSGSSSYNEQFF	18	-	TRBV19	TRBJ2-1	TRBD2
TGTGCCACCAGCAGAGATTGGCAGCCCCAGCATTTT	CATSRDWQPQHF	12	-	TRBV15	TRBJ1-5	-
TGTGCCAGCAGTGTAACAGTTTCCCCCAATTACGAGCAGTACTTC	CASSVTVSPNYEQYF	15	few	TRBV6-1	TRBJ2-7	-
TGCAGTGCTACCAGTCCCGGGACAGGGCACTATGGCTACACCTTC	CSATSPGTGHYGYTF	15	many	TRBV20-1	TRBJ1-2	TRBD1
TGTGCCAGCAGTTTATCGTCAGCCTCCTATGGCTACACCTTC	CASSLSSASYGYTF	14	-	TRBV27	TRBJ1-2	-
TGTGCCAGCAGACCCGGGGGTACATGGCAGCCCCAGCATTTT	CASRPGGTWQPQHF	14	few	TRBV6-1	TRBJ1-5	-
TGTGCCAGCAGTTTATGGGACAACTCTGGAAACACCATATATTTT	CASSLWDNSGNTIYF	15	-	TRBV28	TRBJ1-3	-
TGTGCCAGCAGTTTCGGCACTCCGAGGGATAGCTACACCTTC	CASSFGTPRDSYTF	14	many	TRBV6-1	TRBJ1-2	-
TGTGCCAGCAGCCAAGGGGGATTATTGGGGAGAAGGCCTAACTATGGCTACACCTTC	CASSQGGLLGRRPNYGYTF	19	many	TRBV3-1	TRBJ1-2	-
TGCAGCGTTAAACAGGGGTTCTACTACAATGAGCAGTTCTTC	CSVKQGFYYNEQFF	14	-	TRBV29-1	TRBJ2-1	TRBD1
TGCAGTGCTAGAGATCTAACTAGCGGAGTTACGTTCTTC	CSARDLTSGVTFF	13	medium-sized	TRBV20-1	TRBJ2-1	TRBD2
TGTGCCAGCAGTTACGGCGGGAGGTCCGGGGAGCTGTTTTTT	CASSYGGRSGELFF	14	few	TRBV6-2/TRBV6-3	TRBJ2-2	TRBD2
TGTGCCAGCAGTGTGACAGGGGCAGTCACCGGGGAGCTGTTTTTT	CASSVTGAVTGELFF	15	few	TRBV27	TRBJ2-2	TRBD1